This T cell receptor (beta chain) was profiled in a study of spatial heterogeneity in lung cancer. In the study overall: For the average unique TCR and UMI combination, more than 8.5 occurrences appeared in raw reads.

V trimming: 4 bases; J trimming: 4 bases; junction bases outside the gene matches: 6. The CDR3 is made up of 16 amino acids. CDR1 SGDLS and CDR2 YYNGEE come from the germline V gene. The time point was: sample taken at primary tumor resection. The input material, whole RNA from tumor, nontumor lung or frozen PBMC, was sequenced unsorted. Samples were obtained from about 72 donors, all untreated early-stage non-small cell lung cancer patients. Individually, TCR cDNA molecules were each labelled with a unique molecular identifier. One entry per CDR3 protein, called by TCRdb with MiXCR from the 5' RACE reads. This sample has 80,000 to 95,000 distinct CDR3 sequences; 7.5% to 10% occur once, and the top ten carry 6.9%. This clonotype was seen more than once but under ten times. Antigen specificity is unknown. Study-wide points: Expanded tumor TCRs that were ubiquitous appeared in blood more at resection than follow-up.

The J gene is TRBJ2-7, the V gene TRBV9, with 15 positions matching TRBD2. The sample was PBMCs, taken at surgery. The clonotype was recovered from a male donor with early-stage non-small cell lung cancer. CDR3 sequence: CASSPRTSGRVYEQYF. CDR3 in DNA: TGTGCCAGCAGCCCCCGGACTAGCGGGAGGGTATACGAGCAGTACTTC.